This TCR beta chain was sequenced for a study of T-cell reconstitution after alpha-beta-depleted transplantation in children. Whole-study findings and limits: The origin of alpha-beta T cells about two months after transplant was reportedly several hundred expanded graft clones. The high TCRbeta diversity at day 60 in some patients came from surviving recipient T cells and thymic progenitors. When one year had passed after transplant, most T-cell counts and diversity came from newly produced T cells.

A note on this clonotype: Its antigen is undetermined.

As it was prepared, the TCRbeta library received unique molecular identifiers. One entry per CDR3 protein results from TCRdb running MiXCR on the PCR reads. The data hold some 830,000 distinct CDR3 sequences, with about 16% observed a single time. J was trimmed by 1 base and V by 4 bases; bases with no gene match: 12. Per the germline V gene, CDR1 is SGHNT and CDR2 is YYREEE (reference sequence). This CDR3 comprises 17 residues. The material was PBMCs, mostly from graft donor cells, obtained 360 days after TCRalphabeta/CD19-depleted stem cell transplant. The rearrangement uses TRBV5-4 and TRBJ2-7, with 9 bases fitting TRBD1. The source of this sequence is a male patient aged 10 to 17 who had a stem cell transplant for acute lymphoblastic leukemia, so the T cells may come from the graft donor. The CDR3 is CASSTGTGRRHSYEQYF. DNA for the CDR3: TGTGCCAGCAGCACCGGGACAGGGAGACGTCATTCCTACGAGCAGTACTTC.